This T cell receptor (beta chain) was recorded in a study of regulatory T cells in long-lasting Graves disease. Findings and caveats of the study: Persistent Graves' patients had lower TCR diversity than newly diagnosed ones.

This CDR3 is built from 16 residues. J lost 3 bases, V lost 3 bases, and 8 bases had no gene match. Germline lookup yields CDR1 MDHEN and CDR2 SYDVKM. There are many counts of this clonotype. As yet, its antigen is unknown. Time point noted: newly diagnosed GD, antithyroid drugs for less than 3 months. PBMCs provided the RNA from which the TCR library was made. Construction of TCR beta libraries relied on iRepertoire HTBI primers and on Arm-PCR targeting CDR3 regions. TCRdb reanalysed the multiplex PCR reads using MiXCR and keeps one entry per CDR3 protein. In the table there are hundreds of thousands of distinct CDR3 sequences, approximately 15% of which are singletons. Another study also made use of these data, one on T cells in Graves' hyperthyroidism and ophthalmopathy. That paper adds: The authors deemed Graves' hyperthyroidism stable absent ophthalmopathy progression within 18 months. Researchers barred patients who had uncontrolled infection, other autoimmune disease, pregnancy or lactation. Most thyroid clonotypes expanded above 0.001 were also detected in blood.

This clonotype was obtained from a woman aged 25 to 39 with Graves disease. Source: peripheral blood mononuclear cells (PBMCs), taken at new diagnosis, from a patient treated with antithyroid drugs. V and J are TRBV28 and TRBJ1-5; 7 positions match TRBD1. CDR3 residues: CASSFGTAVFNQPQHF. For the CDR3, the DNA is TGTGCCAGCAGTTTCGGGACAGCCGTGTTCAATCAGCCCCAGCATTTT.